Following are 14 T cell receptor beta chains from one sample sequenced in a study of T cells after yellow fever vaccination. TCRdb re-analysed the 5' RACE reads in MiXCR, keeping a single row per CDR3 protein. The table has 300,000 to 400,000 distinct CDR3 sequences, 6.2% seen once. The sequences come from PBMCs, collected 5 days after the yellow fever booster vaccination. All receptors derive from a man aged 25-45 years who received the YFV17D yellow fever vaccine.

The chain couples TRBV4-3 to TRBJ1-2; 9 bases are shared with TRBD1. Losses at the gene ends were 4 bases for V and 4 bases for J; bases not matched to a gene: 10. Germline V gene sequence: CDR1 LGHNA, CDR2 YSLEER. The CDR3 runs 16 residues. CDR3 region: CASSPQGTGSGYGYTF. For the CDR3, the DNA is TGCGCCAGCAGCCCCCAGGGGACAGGGTCGGGCTATGGCTACACCTTC.

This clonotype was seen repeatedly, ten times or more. CDR3 sequence reads: CASSPPLSNEQFF. The CDR3, as DNA: TGTGCCAGCAGTCCCCCTTTATCGAATGAGCAGTTCTTC. This chain uses TRBV9 with TRBJ2-1; D is undetermined. The CDR3 has 13 residues. Trimming pared 5 bases from V and 7 bases from J, leaving 13 bases between. The germline V gene encodes CDR1 SGDLS and CDR2 YYNGEE.

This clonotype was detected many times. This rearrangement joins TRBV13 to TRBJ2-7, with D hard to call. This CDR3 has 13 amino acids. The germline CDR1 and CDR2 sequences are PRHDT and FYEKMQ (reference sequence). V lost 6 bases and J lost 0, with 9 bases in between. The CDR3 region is CASSPPRSYEQYF. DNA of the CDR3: TGTGCCAGCAGTCCGCCCCGCTCCTACGAGCAGTACTTC.

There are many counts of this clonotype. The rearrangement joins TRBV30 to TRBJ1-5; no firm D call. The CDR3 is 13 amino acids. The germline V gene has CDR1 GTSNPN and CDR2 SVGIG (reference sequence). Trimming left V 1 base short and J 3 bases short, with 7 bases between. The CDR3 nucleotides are TGTGCCTGGAGTGGCGGGAACAATCAGCCCCAGCATTTT. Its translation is CAWSGGNNQPQHF.

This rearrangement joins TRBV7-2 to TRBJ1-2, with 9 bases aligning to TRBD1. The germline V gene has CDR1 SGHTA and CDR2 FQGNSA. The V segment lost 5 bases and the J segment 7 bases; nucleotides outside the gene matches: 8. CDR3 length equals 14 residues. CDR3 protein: CASSPRTGEGGYTF. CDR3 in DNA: TGTGCCAGCAGCCCTCGGACAGGGGAGGGTGGCTACACCTTC.

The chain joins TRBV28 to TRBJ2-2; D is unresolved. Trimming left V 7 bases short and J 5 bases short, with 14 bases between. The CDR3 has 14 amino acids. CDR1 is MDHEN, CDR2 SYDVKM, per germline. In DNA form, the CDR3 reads TGTGCCAGCAACCCACTGAGTAGAACCGGGGAGCTGTTTTTT. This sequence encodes CASNPLSRTGELFF.

CDR3 DNA: TGCGCCAGCAGCCAAGATCTTGGGCAAAGTGGGGAAGCTTTCTTT. It yields the protein CASSQDLGQSGEAFF. This rearrangement joins TRBV4-3 to TRBJ1-1, with no clear D. Germline V CDR1 and CDR2: LGHNA, YSLEER. V was cut by 0 bases and J by 8 bases, with 16 bases left in between. The length of the CDR3 is 15 residues.

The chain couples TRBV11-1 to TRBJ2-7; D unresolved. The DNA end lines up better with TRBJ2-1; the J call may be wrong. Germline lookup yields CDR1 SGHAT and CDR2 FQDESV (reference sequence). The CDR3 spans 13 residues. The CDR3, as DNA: TGTGCCAGCAGCCTAACACACTCCTACGAGCAGTTCTTC. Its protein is CASSLTHSYEQFF.

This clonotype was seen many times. The CDR3 DNA follows: TGTGCCAGCTCACCAGGGGGCAGTTACCTGTTTTGGGATGAGCAGTTCTTC. This codes for CASSPGGSYLFWDEQFF. The chain couples TRBV18 to TRBJ2-1, with D perhaps matching TRBD1 (6 bases). This CDR3 is built from 17 residues. Germline CDR1 is KGHSH and CDR2 is LQKENI. With 2 bases removed from V and 8 bases from J, the gap between germline ends came to 22 bases.

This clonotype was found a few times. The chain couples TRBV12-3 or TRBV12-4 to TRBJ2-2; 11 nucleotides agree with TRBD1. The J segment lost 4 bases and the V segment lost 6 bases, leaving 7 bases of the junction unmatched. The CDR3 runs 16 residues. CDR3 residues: CASSIGTGGFTGELFF. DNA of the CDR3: TGTGCCAGCAGCATCGGGACAGGGGGTTTCACCGGGGAGCTGTTTTTT.

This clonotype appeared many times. For the CDR3, the DNA is TGTGCCAGCAGCTTGAAACGAGGGTATGGCACAGATACGCAGTATTTT. It yields the protein CASSLKRGYGTDTQYF. The chain uses TRBV7-2 and TRBJ2-3; a possible D gene is TRBD2 (5 bases). Trimming took off 3 bases at V and 1 base at J, with 14 bases between the two ends. Looked up from germline, CDR1 is SGHTA and CDR2 is FQGNSA. This CDR3 has 16 amino acids.

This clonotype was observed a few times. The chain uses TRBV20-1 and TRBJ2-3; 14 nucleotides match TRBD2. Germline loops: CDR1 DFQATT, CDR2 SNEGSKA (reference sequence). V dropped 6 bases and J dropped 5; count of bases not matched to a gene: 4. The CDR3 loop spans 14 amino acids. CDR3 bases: TGCAGTGCCACCGGGACTAGCGGGAGAGATACGCAGTATTTT. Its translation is CSATGTSGRDTQYF.

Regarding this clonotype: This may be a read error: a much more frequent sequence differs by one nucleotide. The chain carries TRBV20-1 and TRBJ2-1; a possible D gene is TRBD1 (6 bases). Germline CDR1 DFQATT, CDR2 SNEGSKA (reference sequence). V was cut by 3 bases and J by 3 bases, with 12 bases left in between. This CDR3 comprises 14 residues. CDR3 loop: CSARTMDSYNEQFF. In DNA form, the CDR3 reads TGCAGTGCTAGGACGATGGACAGCTACAATGAGCAGTTCTTC.

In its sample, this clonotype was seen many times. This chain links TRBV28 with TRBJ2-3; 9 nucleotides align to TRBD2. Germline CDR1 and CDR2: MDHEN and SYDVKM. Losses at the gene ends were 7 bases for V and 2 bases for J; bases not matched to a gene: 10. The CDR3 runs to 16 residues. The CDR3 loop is CASMASGTLYTDTQYF. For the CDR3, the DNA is TGTGCCAGCATGGCTAGCGGGACCTTATACACAGATACGCAGTATTTT. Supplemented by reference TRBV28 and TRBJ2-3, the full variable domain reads DVKVTQSSRYLVKRTGEKVFLECVQDMDHENMFWYRQDPGLGLRLIYFSYDVKMKEKGDIPEGYSVSREKKERFSLILESASTNQTSMYLCASMASGTLYTDTQYFGPGTRLTVL.